These 27 T cell receptor beta chains share one sample of origin, sequenced in a study of OX40 agonist ivuxolimab in advanced cancers. Here immunoSEQ multiplex PCR was the method, and the copy in TCRdb shows in-frame clones only, minus some. The sample lists 55,000 to 75,000 clones, 91% seen once, with less than 5% in the top ten. The source was CD4+ or CD8+ T cells sorted from blood, collected in a trial of the OX40 agonist ivuxolimab. The source of these receptors is an adult with an advanced solid tumor such as melanoma, head and neck, liver or kidney cancer.

This clone was observed once. The chain links TRBV27 to TRBJ1-2; D may be TRBD1 (5 bases). Trimming stripped 6 bases from V and 2 bases from J, with 7 bases between. Germline CDR1 and CDR2: MNHEY and SMNVEV (reference sequence). The CDR3 is made up of 12 amino acids. The CDR3 here is CASRGDNYGYTF. The CDR3, as DNA: TGTGCCAGCAGGGGGGACAACTATGGCTACACCTTC.

This chain links TRBV10-3 with TRBJ2-5; D may be TRBD2 (6 bases). The closer fit of TRBJ2-7 to the DNA end suggests the J call may be wrong. The length of the CDR3 is 15 residues. Germline assignment: CDR1 ENHRY and CDR2 SYGVKD. The CDR3 here is CAISEDGTAAYEQYF. As DNA, the CDR3 is TGTGCCATCAGTGAAGATGGGACTGCAGCCTACGAGCAGTACTTC.

The CDR3 sequence is CASSDSLSADTQYF. CDR3 nucleotide sequence: TGTGCCAGCAGCGATAGCCTTTCGGCAGATACGCAGTATTTT. The chain couples TRBV6-5 to TRBJ2-3; D uncertain. V was trimmed by 6 bases and J by 4 bases, leaving 14 bases between them. The germline V gene encodes CDR1 MNHEY and CDR2 SVGAGI. This CDR3 is built from 14 residues.

The rearrangement uses TRBV2 and TRBJ2-2; the match to TRBD2 covers 9 bases. CDR3 length: 14 amino acids. Germline values: CDR1 SNHLY, CDR2 FYNNEI. Germline trimming cut 6 bases from V and 10 bases from J; bases unmatched to any gene: 9. DNA of the CDR3: TGTGCCAGCAGACCAACCGGGACTAGCCTGGAGCTGTTTTTT. Translated, it gives CASRPTGTSLELFF.

V gene TRBV7-3 combines with J gene TRBJ2-1; no clear D gene. CDR3 length equals 12 residues. V lost 4 bases to trimming and J lost 10 bases, with 11 bases between them. Germline V CDR1 and CDR2: SGHTA, FQGTGA. CDR3 sequence: CASSSPSDEQFF. CDR3 nucleotide sequence: TGTGCCAGCAGCTCCCCCTCAGACGAGCAGTTCTTC. The full variable domain, rest sourced from reference TRBV7-3 and TRBJ2-1, is GAGVSQTPSNKVTEKGKYVELRCDPISGHTALYWYRQSLGQGPEFLIYFQGTGAADDSGLPNDRFFAVRPEGSVSTLKIQRTERGDSAVYLCASSSPSDEQFFGPGTRLTVL.

V usage is TRBV19 and J usage is TRBJ2-7; 9 positions agree with TRBD1. The CDR3 extends over 15 amino acids. Germline loops: CDR1 LNHDA, CDR2 SQIVND (reference sequence). The V and J ends lost 2 bases and 4 bases, in that order; junction bases with no gene match: 6. The CDR3 DNA reads TGTGCCAGTAGTATATCCGGGACAGGGTCTTACGAGCAGTACTTC. Its translation is CASSISGTGSYEQYF.

This sequence joins TRBV7-9 and TRBJ2-1; 12 bases map to TRBD2. V lost 5 bases to trimming and J lost 9 bases; unmatched junction nucleotides: 11. The CDR3 runs to 16 residues. CDR1 and CDR2 from the germline V gene are SEHNR and FQNEAQ (reference sequence). The CDR3 DNA follows: TGTGCCAGCAGCCTGACTAGCGGGAGTACGCGGGGTGAGCAGTTCTTC. Translated: CASSLTSGSTRGEQFF.

The count of this clone is one. The gene calls are TRBV25-1 and TRBJ2-1; D not certain. CDR3 length: 13 amino acids. The germline V and J ends were trimmed by 4 bases and 0 bases, with 4 bases remaining between them. Germline CDR1 MGHDK, CDR2 SYGVNS. CDR3 bases: TGTGCCAGCAGTGTGGGCTCCTACAATGAGCAGTTCTTC. Its translation: CASSVGSYNEQFF. The whole variable domain, remainder taken from reference TRBV25-1 and TRBJ2-1, is EADIYQTPRYLVIGTGKKITLECSQTMGHDKMYWYQQDPGMELHLIHYSYGVNSTEKGDLSSESTVSRIRTEHFPLTLESARPSHTSQYLCASSVGSYNEQFFGPGTRLTVL.

This rearrangement joins TRBV11-2 to TRBJ1-1; D is undetermined. The CDR3 spans 15 residues. Trimming pared 5 bases from V and 6 bases from J, leaving 19 bases between. The germline V gene encodes CDR1 SGHAT and CDR2 FQNNGV. The CDR3 DNA is TGTGCCAGCAGCGGCCCAGTCGCCCGGGTGTCTGAAGCTTTCTTT. Translation gives CASSGPVARVSEAFF. The whole variable domain, remainder taken from reference TRBV11-2 and TRBJ1-1, is EAGVAQSPRYKIIEKRQSVAFWCNPISGHATLYWYQQILGQGPKLLIQFQNNGVVDDSQLPKDRFSAERLKGVDSTLKIQPAKLEDSAVYLCASSGPVARVSEAFFGQGTRLTVV.

This clone came up once. The chain recombines TRBV4-1 with TRBJ2-2; tentative D call: TRBD2 (6 bases). The length of the CDR3 is 14 residues. Trimming pared 1 base from V and 5 bases from J, leaving 8 bases between. The germline V gene encodes CDR1 MGHRA and CDR2 YSYEKL. Here the CDR3 DNA reads TGCGCCAGCAGCCAAGTTGGGGGGACCGGGGAGCTGTTTTTT. This sequence encodes CASSQVGGTGELFF.

The CDR3 sequence: CASSQEGVWGTGELFF. The CDR3 region has the DNA TGTGCCAGCAGCCAGGAGGGAGTTTGGGGCACCGGGGAGCTGTTTTTT. The genes are TRBV14 and TRBJ2-2; D possibly corresponds to TRBD2 (6 bases). Between the trimmed V and J ends, which lost 3 bases and 4 bases, there was a span of 15 bases. Germline V gives CDR1 SGHDN, CDR2 FVKESK. The CDR3 loop spans 16 amino acids.

The chain employs TRBV7-3 and TRBJ2-1; D might be TRBD1 (6 bases). Trimming removed 0 bases from V and 4 bases from J, with 7 bases in between. CDR1 and CDR2 from the germline V gene are SGHTA and FQGTGA. The CDR3 totals 14 residues. The CDR3 is CASSLTGGYNEQFF. As DNA, the CDR3 is TGTGCCAGCAGCTTAACAGGGGGTTACAATGAGCAGTTCTTC.

The rearrangement joins TRBV27 to TRBJ2-2; tentative D call: TRBD2 (6 bases). This CDR3 comprises 17 residues. Germline assignment: CDR1 MNHEY and CDR2 SMNVEV (reference sequence). Trimming cost V 5 bases and J 3 bases, with 19 bases left between them. For the CDR3, the DNA is TGTGCCAGCAGTCTGTCGGTTAGTCTAGCGTACACCGGGGAGCTGTTTTTT. Translated, it gives CASSLSVSLAYTGELFF.

This chain links TRBV21-1 with TRBJ2-1; TRBD2 reflects the table's D call only, with no check against the DNA. TRBV21-1 is described as a pseudogene. CDR3 length: 16 residues. This chain's CDR3 is CASSDSSGIGYNEQFF. The CDR3 bases are TGTGCCAGCAGCGATTCTAGCGGGATCGGTTACAATGAGCAGTTCTTC.

The chain's CDR3 is CASSQASGTNEKLFF. The CDR3, as DNA: TGCGCCAGCAGCCAAGCGTCCGGGACTAATGAAAAACTGTTTTTT. The gene calls are TRBV4-1 and TRBJ1-4; D uncertain. CDR3 size: 15 residues. The V gene lost 1 base and the J gene lost 2 bases, with 8 bases spanning the gap. Germline V gene lookup returns CDR1 MGHRA and CDR2 YSYEKL.

The rearrangement uses TRBV10-1 and TRBJ2-4, with D possibly TRBD1 on 6 matching bases. This CDR3 contains 14 residues. Germline V lookup: CDR1 WNHNN, CDR2 SYGVQD (reference sequence). V gave up 1 base and J gave up 8 bases, with 12 bases separating them. CDR3 amino acids: CASSEWQGTDIQYF. CDR3 DNA: TGCGCCAGCAGTGAGTGGCAGGGGACGGACATTCAGTACTTC.

The sample holds a few counts of this clone. The rearrangement joins TRBV4-2 to TRBJ2-1; TRBD2 agrees at 10 bases. CDR3 length: 16 residues. Trimming removed 0 bases from V and 2 bases from J; junction bases left unmatched: 1. Germline V gene lookup returns CDR1 LGHNA and CDR2 YNFKEQ. The CDR3 sequence: CASSQDGTSAYNEQFF. The DNA of the CDR3 is TGTGCCAGCAGCCAAGATGGGACTAGCGCCTACAATGAGCAGTTCTTC.

V is TRBV28 and J is TRBJ2-7, with 11 bases matching TRBD2. Trimming removed 6 bases from V and 5 bases from J; junction bases left unmatched: 9. CDR3 length equals 15 residues. CDR1 is MDHEN and CDR2 is SYDVKM in the germline V gene. The CDR3 sequence is CASSPLTSGRHEQYF. In DNA, the CDR3 is TGTGCCAGCAGCCCCCTAACTAGCGGGAGACACGAGCAGTACTTC.

The chain uses TRBV29-1 and TRBJ2-1, with D possibly matching TRBD2 (7 bases). The CDR3 runs to 18 residues. The germline V gene encodes CDR1 SQVTM and CDR2 ANQGSEA. Trimming cost V 5 bases and J 6 bases, with 29 bases left between them. CDR3 loop: CSVLGASGEAPPANEQFF. The CDR3 DNA reads TGCAGCGTTCTGGGGGCTAGCGGAGAGGCTCCGCCGGCCAATGAGCAGTTCTTC.

V usage is TRBV14 and J usage is TRBJ2-7, with 10 bases identical to TRBD1. With 4 bases clipped from V and 4 bases from J, the junction kept 1 base outside the gene matches. The length of the CDR3 is 13 residues. Germline V gives CDR1 SGHDN, CDR2 FVKESK. The CDR3 is CASSRQGAYEQYF. The CDR3 DNA reads TGTGCCAGCAGCCGACAGGGGGCGTACGAGCAGTACTTC.

The V call is TRBV5-4, the J call TRBJ2-1; unclear D gene. CDR1 and CDR2 from the germline V gene are SGHNT and YYREEE (reference sequence). Deletions cut 4 bases from V and 10 bases from J, with 15 bases between. This CDR3 is built from 13 residues. CDR3 in DNA: TGTGCCAGCAGCGCGAGCCTCGTGCGGGAGCAGTTCTTC. It specifies CASSASLVREQFF. The entire variable domain, with the rest obtained from reference TRBV5-4 and TRBJ2-1, is as follows: ETGVTQSPTHLIKTRGQQVTLRCSSQSGHNTVSWYQQALGQGPQFIFQYYREEENGRGNFPPRFSGLQFPNYSSELNVNALELDDSALYLCASSASLVREQFFGPGTRLTVL.

This chain joins TRBV4-3 and TRBJ2-1, with TRBD2 as a possible D gene (6 bases). CDR3 length: 16 residues. Germline V CDR1 and CDR2: LGHNA, YSLEER. The V gene lost 0 bases and the J gene lost 0 bases, with 9 bases spanning the gap. The CDR3 DNA sequence: TGCGCCAGCAGCCAAGATTTTAGCGGCTCCTACAATGAGCAGTTCTTC. This codes for CASSQDFSGSYNEQFF.

This clone showed up just once. The chain uses TRBV27 and TRBJ2-1; the D gene is possibly TRBD1 (6 bases). Looked up from germline, CDR1 is MNHEY and CDR2 is SMNVEV (reference sequence). Between the trimmed V and J ends, which lost 4 bases and 1 base, there was a span of 8 bases. The CDR3 has 14 residues. The DNA for the CDR3 is TGTGCCAGCAGTTCGGACAGTTCCTACAATGAGCAGTTCTTC. Its protein is CASSSDSSYNEQFF.

V is TRBV2 and J is TRBJ2-1, with D unresolved. The germline V and J ends were trimmed by 4 bases and 8 bases, with 18 bases remaining between them. This CDR3 is built from 15 residues. Per germline, CDR1 SNHLY and CDR2 FYNNEI. The DNA of the CDR3 is TGTGCCAGCAGTGCAATAGTGACGGCAAGGGATGAGCAGTTCTTC. It is translated as CASSAIVTARDEQFF.

The chain employs TRBV5-6 and TRBJ2-3; no clear D gene. The ends were cut back, 2 bases at V and 6 bases at J, with 13 bases in the middle. The CDR3 extends over 14 amino acids. Germline V gene data show CDR1 as SGHDT and CDR2 as YYEEEE. CDR3 residues: CASSFPRSRDTQYF. The CDR3 DNA is TGTGCCAGCAGCTTCCCCCGGAGCCGGGATACGCAGTATTTT.

The rearrangement uses TRBV9 and TRBJ2-7; 13 nucleotides match TRBD2. The CDR3 is 15 amino acids. Germline values: CDR1 SGDLS, CDR2 YYNGEE. V was pared by 2 bases and J by 5 bases, with 4 bases of the junction left unmatched. CDR3 DNA: TGTGCCAGCAGCGTGGACGGACTAGCGGGAGACGAGCAGTACTTC. As protein: CASSVDGLAGDEQYF.

The chain combines TRBV7-9 with TRBJ2-3; no reliable D call. Trimming cost V 2 bases and J 6 bases, with 3 bases left between them. The germline V gene encodes CDR1 SEHNR and CDR2 FQNEAQ (reference sequence). The CDR3 contains 11 residues. The CDR3 DNA follows: TGTGCCAGCAGCTTAAAGGATACGCAGTATTTT. Translating it yields CASSLKDTQYF. Drawing the rest from reference TRBV7-9 and TRBJ2-3, the complete variable domain is DTGVSQNPRHKITKRGQNVTFRCDPISEHNRLYWYRQTLGQGPEFLTYFQNEAQLEKSRLLSDRFSAERPKGSFSTLEIQRTEQGDSAMYLCASSLKDTQYFGPGTRLTVL.